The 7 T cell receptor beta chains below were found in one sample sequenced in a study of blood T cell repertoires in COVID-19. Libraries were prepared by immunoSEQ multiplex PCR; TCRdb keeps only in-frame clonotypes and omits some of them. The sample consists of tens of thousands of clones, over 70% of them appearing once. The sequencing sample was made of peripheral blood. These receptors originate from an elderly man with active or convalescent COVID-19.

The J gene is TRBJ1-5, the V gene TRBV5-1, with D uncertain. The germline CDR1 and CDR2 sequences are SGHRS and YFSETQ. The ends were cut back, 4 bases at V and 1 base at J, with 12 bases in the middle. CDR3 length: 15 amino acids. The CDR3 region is CASSMFGRSNQPQHF. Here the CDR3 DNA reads TGCGCCAGCAGCATGTTTGGCAGGAGCAATCAGCCCCAGCATTTT.

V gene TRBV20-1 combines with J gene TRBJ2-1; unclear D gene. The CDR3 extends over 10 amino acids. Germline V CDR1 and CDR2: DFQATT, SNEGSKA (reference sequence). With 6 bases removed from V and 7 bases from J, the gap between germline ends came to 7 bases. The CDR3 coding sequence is TGCAGTGCCTGGAGAAATGAGCAGTTCTTC. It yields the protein CSAWRNEQFF.

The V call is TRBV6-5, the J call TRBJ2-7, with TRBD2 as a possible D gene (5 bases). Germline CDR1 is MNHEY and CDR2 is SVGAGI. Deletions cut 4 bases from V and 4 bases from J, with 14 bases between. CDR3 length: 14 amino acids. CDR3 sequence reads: CASSLLGDRYEQYF. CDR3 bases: TGTGCCAGCAGTTTACTCGGGGATCGATACGAGCAGTACTTC.

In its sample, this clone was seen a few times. Here the CDR3 DNA reads TGTGCCAGCAGTTCGGGACGCGGGACGCGATTGAGCTCTGGAAACACCATATATTTT. It specifies CASSSGRGTRLSSGNTIYF. The chain is built from TRBV6-2 or TRBV6-3 and TRBJ1-3; TRBD1 might be the D (5 bases). Per germline, CDR1 MNHEY and CDR2 SVGEGT. Trimming removed 4 bases at V and 0 bases at J, with 22 bases between. This CDR3 spans 19 amino acids.

The CDR3 sequence is CASSIQGSGSYEQYF. CDR3 DNA: TGTGCCAGCAGTATCCAAGGCAGCGGCTCCTACGAGCAGTACTTC. The chain carries TRBV4-2 and TRBJ2-7; D possibly corresponds to TRBD2 (5 bases). CDR1 and CDR2 (germline): LGHNA, YNFKEQ. V was shortened by 6 bases and J by 0 bases, with 15 bases between the two germline ends. CDR3 length: 15 residues.

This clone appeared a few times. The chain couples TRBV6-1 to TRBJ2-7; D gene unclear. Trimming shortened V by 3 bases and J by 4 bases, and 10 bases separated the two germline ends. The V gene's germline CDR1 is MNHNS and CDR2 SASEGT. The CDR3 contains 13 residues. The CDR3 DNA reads TGTGCCAGCAGTGACAATCAGGCGTACGAGCAGTACTTC. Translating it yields CASSDNQAYEQYF.

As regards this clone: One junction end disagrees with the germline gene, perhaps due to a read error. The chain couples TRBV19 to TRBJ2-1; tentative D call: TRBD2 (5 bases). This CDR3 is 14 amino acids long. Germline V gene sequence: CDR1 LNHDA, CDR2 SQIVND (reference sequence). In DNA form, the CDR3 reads TGTGCCAGTGGTATTCAGCGGAACTACAATGAGCAGTTCTTC. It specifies CASGIQRNYNEQFF.